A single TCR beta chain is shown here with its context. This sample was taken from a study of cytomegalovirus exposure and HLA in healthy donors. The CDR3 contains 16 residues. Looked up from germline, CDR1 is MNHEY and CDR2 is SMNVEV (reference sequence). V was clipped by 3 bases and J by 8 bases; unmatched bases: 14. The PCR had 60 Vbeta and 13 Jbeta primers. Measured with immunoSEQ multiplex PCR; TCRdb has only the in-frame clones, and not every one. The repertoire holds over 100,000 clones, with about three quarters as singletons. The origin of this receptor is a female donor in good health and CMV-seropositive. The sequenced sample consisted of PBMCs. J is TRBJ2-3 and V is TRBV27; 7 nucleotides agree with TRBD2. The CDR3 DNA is TGTGCCAGCAGTTTCGCATTACCTGGGAGGGAGGGTACGCAGTATTTT. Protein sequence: CASSFALPGREGTQYF.